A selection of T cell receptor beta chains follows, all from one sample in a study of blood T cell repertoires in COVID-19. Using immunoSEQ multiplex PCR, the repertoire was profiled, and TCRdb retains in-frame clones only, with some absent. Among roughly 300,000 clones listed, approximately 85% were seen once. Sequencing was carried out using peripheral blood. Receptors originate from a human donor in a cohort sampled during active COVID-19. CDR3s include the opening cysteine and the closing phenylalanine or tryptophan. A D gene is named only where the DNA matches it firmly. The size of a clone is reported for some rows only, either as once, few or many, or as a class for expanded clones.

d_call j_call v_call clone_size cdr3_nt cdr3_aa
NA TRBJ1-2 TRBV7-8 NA TGTGCCAGCAGCCAAGAGGCAGTGGGTTCACTGAACTATGGCTACACCTTC CASSQEAVGSLNYGYTF
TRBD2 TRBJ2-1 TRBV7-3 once TGTGCCAGCAGCCGGACGGGACTAGCCAATGAGCAGTTCTTC CASSRTGLANEQFF
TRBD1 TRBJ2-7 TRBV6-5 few TGTGCCAGCACGCTGGACAGGGATATTTACGAGCAGTACTTC CASTLDRDIYEQYF
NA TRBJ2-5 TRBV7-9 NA TGTGCAATTTTCCGGGACGATACCAGGGGGACCCAGTACTTC CAIFRDDTRGTQYF
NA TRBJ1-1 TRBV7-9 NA TGTGCCAGCAGCCCGCGGGGGGGGAACACTGAAGCTTTCTTT CASSPRGGNTEAFF
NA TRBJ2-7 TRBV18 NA TGTGCCAGCTCACTCAGACAGGGAGGTTCCTACGAGCAGTACTTC CASSLRQGGSYEQYF
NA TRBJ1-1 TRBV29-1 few TGCAGCGTTTCCTACTATCCCGAAGCTTTCTTT CSVSYYPEAFF
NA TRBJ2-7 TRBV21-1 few TGTGCCAGCAGCAAGCGGCCTCCTTCGGGACAGGGGGCTCTCGGTGAGCAGTACTTC CASSKRPPSGQGALGEQYF
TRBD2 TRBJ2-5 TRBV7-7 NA TGTGCCAGCAGCCCCGGCCTAGCGGGAGAGACCCAGTACTTC CASSPGLAGETQYF
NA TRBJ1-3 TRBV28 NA TGTGCCAGTAGAACAGGGCTTCGAAACACCATATATTTT CASRTGLRNTIYF
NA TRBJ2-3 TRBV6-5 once TGTGCCAGCAGGGGGACAACCTCAGATACGCAGTATTTT CASRGTTSDTQYF
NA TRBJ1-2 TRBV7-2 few TGTGCCAGCAGACCTAGACAGAAATGGGCGGAGGGCTACACCTTC CASRPRQKWAEGYTF
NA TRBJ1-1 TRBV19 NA TGTGCCACCCTACAGGACGGTTTGAACACTGAAGCTTTCTTT CATLQDGLNTEAFF
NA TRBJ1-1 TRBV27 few TGTGCCAGCAGACCCTGGACACCTACGGCTTCGAACACTGAAGCTTTCTTT CASRPWTPTASNTEAFF
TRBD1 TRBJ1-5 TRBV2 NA TGTGCCAGCAGTGCTGCGGGACAGGCTTATAGCAATCAGCCCCAGCATTTT CASSAAGQAYSNQPQHF
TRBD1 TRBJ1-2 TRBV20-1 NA TGCAGTGCTAGTGGGACAGAGAACTATGGCTACACCTTC CSASGTENYGYTF